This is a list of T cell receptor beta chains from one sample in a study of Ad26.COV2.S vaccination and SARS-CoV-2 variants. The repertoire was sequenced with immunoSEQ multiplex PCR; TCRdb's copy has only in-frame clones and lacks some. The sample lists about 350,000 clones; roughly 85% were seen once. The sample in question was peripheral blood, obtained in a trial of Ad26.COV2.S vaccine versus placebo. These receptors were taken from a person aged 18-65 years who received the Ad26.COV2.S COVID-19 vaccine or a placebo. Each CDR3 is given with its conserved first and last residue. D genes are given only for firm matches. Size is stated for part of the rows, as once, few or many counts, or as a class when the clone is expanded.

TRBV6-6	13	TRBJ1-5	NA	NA	TGTGCCAGCAGCCCCACAGTGGAACAGCCCCAGCATTTT	CASSPTVEQPQHF
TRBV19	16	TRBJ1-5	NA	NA	TGTGCCAGTAGTATGAGTGAACGGGCGGGGAATCAGCCCCAGCATTTT	CASSMSERAGNQPQHF
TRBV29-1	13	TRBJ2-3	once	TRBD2	TGCAGCGTTGAAGCGGGAGGGACAGATACGCAGTATTTT	CSVEAGGTDTQYF
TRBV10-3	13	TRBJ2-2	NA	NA	TGTGCCATCAGTTTCCCTCAATCCGGGGAGCTGTTTTTT	CAISFPQSGELFF
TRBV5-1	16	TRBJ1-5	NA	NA	TGCGCCAGCAGCTTGGGGGACTTCCAAGGGGGTCAGCCCCAGCATTTT	CASSLGDFQGGQPQHF
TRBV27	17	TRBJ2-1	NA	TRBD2	TGTGCCAGCAGTCAGACCCCACCGGGACTAGCGAAACATGAGCAGTTCTTC	CASSQTPPGLAKHEQFF
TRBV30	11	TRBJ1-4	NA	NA	TGTGCCTGGAGTGTAAAAGAAAAACTGTTTTTT	CAWSVKEKLFF
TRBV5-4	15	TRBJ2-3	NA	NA	TGTGCCAGCAGCTTGGAGGCTAGTGGGACAGATACGCAGTATTTT	CASSLEASGTDTQYF
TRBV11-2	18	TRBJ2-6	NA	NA	TGTGTCAGCAGCTTAATATCGCAGGGTCTGGCTGGGGCCAACGTCCTGACTTTC	CVSSLISQGLAGANVLTF
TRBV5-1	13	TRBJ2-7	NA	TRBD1	TGCGCCAGCAGCTTGGGACAGGGAGACGAGCAGTACTTC	CASSLGQGDEQYF
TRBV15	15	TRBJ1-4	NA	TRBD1	TGTGCCACCAGCCTCCTGGGGACAGGGTTTGAAAAACTGTTTTTT	CATSLLGTGFEKLFF
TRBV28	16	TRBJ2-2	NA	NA	TGTGCCAGCAGTCCCGTTATTAGCGTTTACACCGGGGAGCTGTTTTTT	CASSPVISVYTGELFF
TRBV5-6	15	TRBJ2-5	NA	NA	TGTGCCAGCAGCTCCTTTGGGACGGACAAAGAGACCCAGTACTTC	CASSSFGTDKETQYF
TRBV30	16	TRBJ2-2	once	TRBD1	TGTGCCTGGAACCCACAGGGGGCGGGGGACACCGGGGAGCTGTTTTTT	CAWNPQGAGDTGELFF
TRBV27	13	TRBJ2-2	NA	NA	TGTGCCAGCAGTTTATTGAATGGCGGGGAGCTGTTTTTT	CASSLLNGGELFF
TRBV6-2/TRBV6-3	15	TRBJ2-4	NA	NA	TGTGCCAGCAGTTACTCGGAGGGGGGCAAAAACATTCAGTACTTC	CASSYSEGGKNIQYF
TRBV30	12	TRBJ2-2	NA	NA	TGTGCCTGTGCCCCCAGCACCGGGGAGCTGTTTTTT	CACAPSTGELFF
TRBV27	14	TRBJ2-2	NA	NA	TGTGCCAGCAGCCTCCTTCCGAACACCGGGGAGCTGTTTTTT	CASSLLPNTGELFF
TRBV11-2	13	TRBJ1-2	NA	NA	TGTGCCAGCAGCCCAGGACTCAGCTATGGCTACACCTTC	CASSPGLSYGYTF
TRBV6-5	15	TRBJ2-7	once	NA	TGTGCCAGCCATACGCCCTCGGCGTCTTCCTACGAGCAGTACTTC	CASHTPSASSYEQYF
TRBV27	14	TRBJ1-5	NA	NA	TGTGCCAGCGGAAAAGGCGGGGGCAATCAGCCCCAGCATTTT	CASGKGGGNQPQHF
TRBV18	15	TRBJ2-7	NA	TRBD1	TGTGCCAGCTCACCACGAATCGGACAGGGTGACGAGCAGTACTTC	CASSPRIGQGDEQYF
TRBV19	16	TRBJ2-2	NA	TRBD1	TGTGCCAGTAGTATTGGGGCAGGGGGATGGACCGGGGAGCTGTTTTTT	CASSIGAGGWTGELFF
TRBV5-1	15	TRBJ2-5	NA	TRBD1	TGCGCCAGCAGCTTGGCCGGGACAGTAGAAGAGACCCAGTACTTC	CASSLAGTVEETQYF
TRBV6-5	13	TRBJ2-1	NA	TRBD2	TGTGCCAGCACCCTCTGGGGGACTAGTTTCGAGTTCTTC	CASTLWGTSFEFF
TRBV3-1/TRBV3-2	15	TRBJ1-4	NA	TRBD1	TGTGCCAGCAGCCCAGGGGGCCGTATCGGGGAAAAACTGTTTTTT	CASSPGGRIGEKLFF
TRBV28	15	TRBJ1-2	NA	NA	TGTGCCAGCAGTTCGATCGGACAGTCCCGCTATGGCTACACCTTC	CASSSIGQSRYGYTF
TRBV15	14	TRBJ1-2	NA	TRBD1	TGTGCCACCAGCAGAAGGACAGGGGGCAGTGGCTACACCTTC	CATSRRTGGSGYTF
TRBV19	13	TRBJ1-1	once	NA	TGTGCCAGTAGTATTGGGGTCCATTTGCCAGCTTTCTTT	CASSIGVHLPAFF
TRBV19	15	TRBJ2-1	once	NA	TGTGCCAGTAGTATATCGGGTAGCTCCTACAATGAGCAGTTCTTC	CASSISGSSYNEQFF
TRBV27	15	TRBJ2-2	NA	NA	TGTGCCAGACTAGACCCCAACTCCAACACCGGGGAGCTGTTTTTT	CARLDPNSNTGELFF
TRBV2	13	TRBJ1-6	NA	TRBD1	TGTGCCAGCAGTGATTGGGACAGTGTGGGCCCCCTCTTT	CASSDWDSVGPLF
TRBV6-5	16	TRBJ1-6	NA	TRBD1	TGTGCCAGCAGTTACTCAACCGGGACAGACAAATCACCCCTCCACTTT	CASSYSTGTDKSPLHF
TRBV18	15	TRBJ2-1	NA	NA	TGTGCCAGCTCACCGGCACGGGGAAATTACAATGAGCAGTTCTTC	CASSPARGNYNEQFF
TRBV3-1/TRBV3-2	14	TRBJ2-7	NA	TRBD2	TGTGCCAGCAGCCAATCCGGGGGGACCTACGAGCAGTACTTC	CASSQSGGTYEQYF
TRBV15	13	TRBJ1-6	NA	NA	TGTGCCACCAGCAGAGACAATAATTCACCCCTCCACTTT	CATSRDNNSPLHF
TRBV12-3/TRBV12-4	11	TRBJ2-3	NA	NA	TGTGCCAGCAGCCCCCGGGATACGCAGTATTTT	CASSPRDTQYF